This paragraph covers one T cell receptor (beta chain) sequence. This clone appeared a single time. Its antigen remains undetermined. No clone much larger than this one lies a single base away; base qualities are absent. CDR1 SGDLS and CDR2 YYNGEE were looked up in the germline V gene. V is cut by 2 bases and J by 1 base, and the space between the germline ends is 10 bases. Counted from cysteine to phenylalanine, this CDR3 has 15 amino acids. Here the CDR3 DNA is all that survives: 45 bases in frame from base 1. The sample belongs to a study of cytomegalovirus exposure and HLA in healthy donors (dated by TCRdb to 2016 to 2017). General notes on the study: According to an earlier analysis of a few hundred of the donors, about 190 million T cells yielded 117 million unique TCR beta sequences and around 280 Gb of sequence data. Donor age, sex, ethnicity and CMV serostatus were compiled together with the repertoire data. The study aimed to test whether cataloging public T cell receptors could reveal signatures of past pathogen exposure. Four or five DR-DQ haplotypes were handled as single units for association and clustering because linkage in the cohort was strong. Among 300 to 500 genotyped donors of the cohort, an average of about 240,000 unique TCR beta nucleotide sequences was sequenced per donor, of which roughly 17% were non-productive. The study used immunosequencing to profile the T cell repertoires of 666 subjects and linked those repertoires to cytomegalovirus serostatus. Rather than using new phenotypic data, the later analysis identified candidate immune exposures from TCR beta sequences and from how often those sequences occurred across donors. Every repertoire in the discovery cohort had been generated on one and the same sequencing platform. An early release that covered about 600 HLA-typed donors contained approximately 300 gigabases of sequencing data and about 84 million unique TCR sequences. Among the roughly 380 genotyped donors, around 81% belonged to the genetic ancestry cluster associated with self-reported Caucasian donors. Class I and class II HLA loci were covered by the typing at four-digit resolution. A later analysis re-analyzed previously published TCR beta repertoires from approximately 700 donors and added high-resolution HLA genotyping to study TCR occurrence patterns. The study combined high-throughput TCR immunosequencing, statistical association of individual TCRs with disease status, and machine learning to predict cytomegalovirus infection status. A later genetic analysis used genome-wide SNP genotypes for 398 of the 666 donors, treating that subset as a discovery cohort. Typing coverage varied by locus: roughly 629-630 donors for A, B, C, DRB1 and DQB1; 522 for DQA1; approximately 570 for DPA1; fewer than 480 for DPB1. To decide whether each TCR beta V gene segment behaved as functional or pseudogenic, an earlier analysis of several hundred of the donors relied on high-throughput TCR beta sequencing. Along with the roughly 610-subject first cohort, a separate validation cohort of more than 90 different subjects was used.

The library came from the immunoSEQ multiplex PCR assay. The multiplex PCR relied on a mix of 60 forward primers for TCR Vbeta segments and 13 reverse primers for TCR Jbeta segments. A multiplex PCR assay on genomic DNA amplified the CDR3 region of rearranged TCR beta genes. Amplified TCR beta libraries were sequenced as 87-base-pair reads on the Illumina HiSeq System. As for the original processing: Across the roughly 640 repertoires, a later analysis counted 78 million or so unique TCR beta chains, about 10 million of which were shared by at least two donors. Raw reads were error-corrected and collapsed into unique sequences by a nearest-neighbor algorithm in which closely related sequences were merged to remove PCR and sequencing errors. CDR3 sequences were aligned to IMGT reference sequences to assign V, D and J gene segments. Each retained sequence needed at least a six-nucleotide match to both a V gene segment and a J gene segment. Rearrangements were classified as productive when the CDR3 lacked stop codons and remained in frame with V and J, and all other rearrangements were classified as non-productive. CDR3 was defined by IMGT convention, running from the second conserved V-encoded cysteine to the conserved J-encoded phenylalanine. Sequences without an unambiguous match to a single V gene segment were excluded from the earlier analysis of 587 of the donors. In an earlier analysis of approximately 560 of the donors, a V segment was called functional when productive rearrangements were above 56.7%, and segregating when the standard deviation between donors exceeded 5%. A statistical classification framework was built to diagnose cytomegalovirus status from the catalog of TCR beta chain sequences. A later analysis assigned V and J genes by comparing TCR nucleotide sequences with IMGT/GENE-DB human TR gene sequences. A later analysis assigned CDR3 sequences and most-parsimonious VDJ recombination scenarios with the TCRdist pipeline. In a later analysis, each TCR beta chain was defined by its CDR3 amino acid sequence together with its V-gene family, and reads without a unique V-gene family were excluded. To address suspected cross-contamination and a sequencing artifact, a later analysis removed 592 highly shared, low-generation-probability nucleotide sequences. In a later analysis, a clonal expansion index for each public chain was calculated from normalized within-repertoire ranks of inferred template counts. In a later analysis, generation probabilities were computed using a VDJ recombination model fitted to out-of-frame rearrangements, and the results were checked against IGoR. In a later analysis, hypergeometric tests were used to score TCR-TCR, TCR-HLA and TCR-CMV co-occurrence, with a repertoire-size bias correction applied to TCR pairs. A later analysis estimated false discovery rates by permuting HLA or CMV assignments 20 times. A later analysis grouped co-occurring TCRs with DBSCAN, adding TCRdist sequence similarity when clustering within HLA-allele-positive subsets. For co-occurrence clustering, repertoires with fewer than 30,000 or more than 120,000 public chains were excluded, along with four or five repertoires with anomalous nucleotide sharing. Sourced from immuneACCESS, this table was stored by TCRdb with only in-frame sequences that have V and J called. A share of the clones is absent; for the studies checked, an unresolved V gene accounts for under half, and the remainder has no known explanation. V, J and clone size are those of that table, while D and trimming were read from the DNA. Counted in this sample were 120,000 or so clones; over 70% of them appeared once. About 9.9% of the sample comes from the top ten.

The cohort comprised approximately 700 healthy bone marrow donors. At the time of sampling, all cohort members were nominally healthy, though unrecorded immune exposures were likely present. The donor tested CMV seropositive and was one of the 289 seropositive cohort members. Every donor gave a peripheral blood sample, and the peripheral blood mononuclear cells from that sample were used for TCR beta sequencing. Genomic DNA extraction from the blood cell samples was performed with the Qiagen DNeasy Blood Extraction Kit. General study outcomes and caveats: Across donors, most TCR sequences were observed very rarely, whereas some public TCRs were present in many individuals. A few of the identified cytomegalovirus-associated TCR beta chains were confirmed in vitro to be specific for cytomegalovirus antigens. Cytomegalovirus status was reported to be diagnosed by the classifier with high specificity and sensitivity in both the original and validation cohorts. In a later analysis, most CMV-associated TCR beta chains were found to appear HLA-restricted, with HLA associations seemingly driven largely by CMV exposure. Compared with the roughly 700-donor mean, donors in an Asian-associated ancestry cluster had fewer N-insertions in productive TCRs, according to a later genetic analysis. In a later genetic analysis, a missense DCLRE1C variant was associated with V-gene and J-gene trimming of TCR beta chains, and the association was replicated in an independent cohort. A group of highly shared sequence variants was considered likely to be a technical artifact of the sequencing pipeline. According to a later analysis, parvovirus B19, influenza, CMV and Epstein-Barr virus appeared linked to several top co-occurrence clusters. The study listed 164 TCR beta chains as associated with cytomegalovirus. Correlated functional status among segregating V segments might be attributable to linkage disequilibrium, but an unknown experimental factor could not be ruled out. A further reported finding was that TCR beta sequences accurately predicted the HLA-A and HLA-B alleles for most subjects in the first cohort. In a later analysis, HLA-associated TCR beta chains showed more clonal expansion and lower generation probabilities than non-associated chains that were equally common. Sequencing depth was assumed to be roughly uniform across donors in the presence/absence analyses, though that assumption may not hold. Because some donors lacked HLA typing at each locus, the association tests relied only on the typed subset. When HLA alleles, especially DR and DQ, strongly co-occurred, TCR associations were difficult to assign to individual alleles. Broadly in line with IMGT annotations, most TCR beta V segments showed up in productive rearrangements about 87% or about 30% of the time in an earlier analysis of 450 to 600 of the donors. The cohort was sequenced for TCR beta chains only, and without alpha or paired-chain data the features that could be detected were limited. In a later analysis, the rate of TCR association differed among HLA loci, with DRB1 alleles having the most associated TCRs and HLA-C alleles having the fewest. According to the authors, the approach could potentially be generalized to other disease states and immunological phenotypes. Some IMGT-functional V segments, including TRBV6-2 and TRBV6-3, could not be told apart with the 87-base-pair reads, so those segments were excluded. CMV serostatus was the only immune exposure information available for the cohort. A later analysis associated 17,000 or so TCR beta sequences with specific HLA alleles at a false discovery rate of 0.05. Because counts were too low, about 15 rarely observed V segments, including chromosome 9 orphons, were left out of the earlier analysis of some 640 of the donors.

This chain joins TRBV9 to TRBJ2-1, with the D gene uncertain. The sample consisted of PBMCs. This TCR derives from a woman aged 45 to 65 in good health and CMV-seropositive. CDR3 region: CASSVGPGSYNEQFF. In nucleotide form, the sequence is TGTGCCAGCAGCGTGGGCCCAGGTTCCTACAATGAGCAGTTCTTC.